This T cell receptor (beta chain) was sequenced for a study of blood T cell repertoires in COVID-19. For the study at large: The study drew acute and convalescent COVID-19 samples from the United States, Italy and Spain. Sample material is recorded as cDNA or gDNA derived from T cells, B-cell-depleted T cells, or PBMCs.

Germline V gives CDR1 SGHDT, CDR2 YYEEEE. J lost 6 bases, V lost 5 bases, and 11 bases had no gene match. This CDR3 has 15 amino acids. This clone occurred a few times. Authors' data handling: It was from reference gene primer amplification that nucleated cell counts were estimated. The data were produced by immunoSEQ multiplex PCR, yet TCRdb's version contains in-frame clones alone and is incomplete. The DNA was the basis for D and trimming; V, J and clone size are from that table. The sample includes more than 30,000 clones, around 85% seen only once; the top ten take over 20%. The chain couples TRBV5-6 to TRBJ1-2; 9 bases map to TRBD1. This clonotype originated in a woman of 80 years or more with active or convalescent COVID-19. The source material was peripheral blood. The CDR3 spells CASSKNGDRVDGYTF. Written as DNA, the CDR3 is TGTGCCAGCAGTAAGAACGGGGACAGGGTCGATGGCTACACCTTC.